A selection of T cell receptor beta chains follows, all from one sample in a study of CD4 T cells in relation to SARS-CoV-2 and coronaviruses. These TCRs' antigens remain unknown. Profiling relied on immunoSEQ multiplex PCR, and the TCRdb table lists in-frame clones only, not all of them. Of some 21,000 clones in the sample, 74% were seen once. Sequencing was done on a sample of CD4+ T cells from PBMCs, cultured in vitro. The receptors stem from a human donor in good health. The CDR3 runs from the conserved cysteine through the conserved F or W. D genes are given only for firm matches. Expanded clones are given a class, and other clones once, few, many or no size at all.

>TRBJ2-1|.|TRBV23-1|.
TGCGCCACCAAAGGAGATGAGCAGTTCTTC
CATKGDEQFF
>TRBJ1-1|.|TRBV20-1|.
TGCAGTGCTAGTCAGGCAGGTACCACTTTCACTGAAGCTTTCTTT
CSASQAGTTFTEAFF
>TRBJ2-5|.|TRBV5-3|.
TGTGCCAGAAGCTTGTGGACAGGGCTACTAGCGGACCTCCAAGAGACCCAGTACTTC
CARSLWTGLLADLQETQYF
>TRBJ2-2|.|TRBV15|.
TGTGCCACCAGCATAGCCCGCACCGGGGAGCTGTTTTTT
CATSIARTGELFF
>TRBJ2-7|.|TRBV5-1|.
TGCGCCAGCACTCTGGACAGAGACTACGAGCAGTACTTC
CASTLDRDYEQYF
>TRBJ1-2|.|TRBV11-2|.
TGTGCCAGCAGCTTAGGGACTTCATGGGGCTACACCTTC
CASSLGTSWGYTF
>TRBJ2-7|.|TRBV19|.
TGTGCCAGTAGTACCGGACTCTGGGGCCACTACGAGCAGTACTTC
CASSTGLWGHYEQYF
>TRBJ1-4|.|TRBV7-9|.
TGTGCCAGCAGCGCCTCCGGGACGTCTAATGAAAAACTGTTTTTT
CASSASGTSNEKLFF
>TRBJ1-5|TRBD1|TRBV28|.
TGTGCCAGCGGTTTCCTTCAGGGGGCGGTTTTGGGTCAGCCCCAGCATTTT
CASGFLQGAVLGQPQHF
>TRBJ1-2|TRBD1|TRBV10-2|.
TGCGCCAGCAGTGTCGGACAGGGGGTGGTTTATGGCTACACCTTC
CASSVGQGVVYGYTF
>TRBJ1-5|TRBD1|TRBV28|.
TGTGCCAGCATGACCGGGACAGGGCGGCAGCCCCAGCATTTT
CASMTGTGRQPQHF
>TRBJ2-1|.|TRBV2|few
TGTGCCAGCACTCAAACCCGGTACAATGAGCAGTTCTTC
CASTQTRYNEQFF
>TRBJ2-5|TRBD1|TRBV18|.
TGTGCCAGCTCACGACAGGACAGGGAGACCCAGTACTTC
CASSRQDRETQYF
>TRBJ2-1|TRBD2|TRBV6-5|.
TGTGCCAGCAGCCTAATTAGCGGGAGTTTGAAGTTCTTC
CASSLISGSLKFF
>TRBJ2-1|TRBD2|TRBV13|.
TGTGCCAGCAGCTCAAGGACTAGCGGGAGGACCTACAATGAGCAGTTCTTC
CASSSRTSGRTYNEQFF
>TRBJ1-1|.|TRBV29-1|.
TGCAGCGTAGGGACGCCGATCTTGAACACTGAAGCTTTCTTT
CSVGTPILNTEAFF
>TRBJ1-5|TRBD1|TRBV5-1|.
TGCGCCAGCAGCTTGGAGTCAGGGGGGGCTTCCCAGCATTTT
CASSLESGGASQHF
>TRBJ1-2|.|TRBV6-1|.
TGTGCCAGCAGTGAACTTCAGTATGGCTACACCTTC
CASSELQYGYTF
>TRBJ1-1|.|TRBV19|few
TGTGCCAGTCTCAGGGCGGGGGACACTGAAGCTTTCTTT
CASLRAGDTEAFF
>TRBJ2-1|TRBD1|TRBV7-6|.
TGTGCCAGCAGCCCGGGGACAGGGTACAATGAGCAGTTCTTC
CASSPGTGYNEQFF
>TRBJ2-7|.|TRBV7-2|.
TGTGCCAGCAGCTTAGGGGCCGCGATAGCGACCTACGAGCAGTACTTC
CASSLGAAIATYEQYF
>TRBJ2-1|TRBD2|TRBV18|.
TGTGCCAGCTCACCCGGACTAGCGGGAGCCAATGAGCAGTTCTTC
CASSPGLAGANEQFF
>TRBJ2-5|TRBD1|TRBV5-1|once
TGCGCCAGCAGCTTAGACAGGGGAACGGGCCAAGAGACCCAGTACTTC
CASSLDRGTGQETQYF
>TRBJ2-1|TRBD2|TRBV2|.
TGTGCCAGGAGTAAGCCCGGGACTACCAATGAGCAGTTCTTC
CARSKPGTTNEQFF
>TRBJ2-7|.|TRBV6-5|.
TGTGCCAGCAGTTTACAGGAGGGGGGTTCCTACGAGCAGTACTTC
CASSLQEGGSYEQYF
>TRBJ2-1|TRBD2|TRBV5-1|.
TGCGCCAGCAGCTTGATTGGGACTAGCGGATATGAGCAGTTCTTC
CASSLIGTSGYEQFF
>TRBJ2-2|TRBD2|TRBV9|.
TGTGCCAGCAGCAGAAGATCTCAACCGGGACTAGGTGTACAAACCGGGGAGCTGTTTTTT
CASSRRSQPGLGVQTGELFF
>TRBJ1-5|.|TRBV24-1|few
TGTGCCACCAGTGTAGGTAATCAGCCCCAGCATTTT
CATSVGNQPQHF
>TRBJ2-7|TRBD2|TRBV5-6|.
TGTGCCAGCAGCCCCTGGGAGGGCTACGAGCAGTACTTC
CASSPWEGYEQYF
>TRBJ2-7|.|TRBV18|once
TGTGCCAGCTCACCACCCCCGGGGTCCTACGAGCAGTACTTC
CASSPPPGSYEQYF
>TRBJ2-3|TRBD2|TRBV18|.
TGTGCCAGCTCAGACGCCCTAGCGGGAGGGCCTCTAACGCAGTATTTT
CASSDALAGGPLTQYF
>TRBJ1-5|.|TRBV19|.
TGTGCCAGTAGTGAGTGGGGGATACATCGCAATCAGCCCCAGCATTTT
CASSEWGIHRNQPQHF
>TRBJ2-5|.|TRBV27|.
TGTGCCAGCAGTTTATTGGGGACGGTGGATCAAGAGACCCAGTACTTC
CASSLLGTVDQETQYF
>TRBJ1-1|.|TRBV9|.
TGTGCCAGCAGCGTAGGGGACACTGAAGCTTTCTTT
CASSVGDTEAFF
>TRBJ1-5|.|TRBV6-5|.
TGTGCCAGCAGTCGTTATAGCAATCAGCCCCAGCATTTT
CASSRYSNQPQHF
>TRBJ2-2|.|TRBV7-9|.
TGTGCCAGCAGCCCCGATTTACTCGATCCCGGGGAGCTGTTTTTT
CASSPDLLDPGELFF
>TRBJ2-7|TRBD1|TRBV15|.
TGTGCCACCAGCAGGGCCTCCGGGACAGGGTCCTACGAGCAGTACTTC
CATSRASGTGSYEQYF